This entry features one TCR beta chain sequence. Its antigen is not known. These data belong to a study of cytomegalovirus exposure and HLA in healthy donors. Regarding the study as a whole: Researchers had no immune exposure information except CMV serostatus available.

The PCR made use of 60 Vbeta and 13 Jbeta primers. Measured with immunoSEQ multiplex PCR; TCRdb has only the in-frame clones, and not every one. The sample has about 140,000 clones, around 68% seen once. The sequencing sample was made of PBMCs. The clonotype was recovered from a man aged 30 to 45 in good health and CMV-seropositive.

The CDR3 loop is CASSTSTDTQYF. The CDR3 DNA follows: TGTGCCAGCAGTACTAGCACAGATACGCAGTATTTT. The V gene is TRBV28, the J gene TRBJ2-3; D is unclear. Germline assignment: CDR1 MDHEN and CDR2 SYDVKM. CDR3 length equals 12 residues. V was clipped by 5 bases and J by 0 bases, with 3 bases between them.